The 21 T cell receptor beta chains given below trace back to one sample, sequenced in a study of blood T cell repertoires in COVID-19. Profiling relied on immunoSEQ multiplex PCR, and the TCRdb table lists in-frame clones only, not all of them. This sample has around 120,000 clones, with approximately 82% found just once. The material sequenced was peripheral blood. These TCRs come from a man aged 65-85 years with active or convalescent COVID-19.

The chain is built from TRBV21-1 and TRBJ1-6; the DNA was not compared with TRBD1, the D call given in the table. TRBV21-1 is noted as a pseudogene. This CDR3 region has 18 residues. The CDR3 loop reads CASSGRDRGKADNSPLHF. In DNA form, the CDR3 reads TGTGCCAGCAGCGGCCGGGACAGGGGAAAGGCGGATAATTCACCCCTCCACTTT.

In this sample, this clone turned up once. The chain combines TRBV6-1 with TRBJ2-1, with D possibly TRBD2 on 5 matching bases. Looked up from germline, CDR1 is MNHNS and CDR2 is SASEGT. The CDR3 has 14 amino acids. Trimming shortened V by 5 bases and J by 9 bases, and 17 bases separated the two germline ends. The DNA of the CDR3 is TGTGCCAGCAGTTATGTCAGGAGTCGGGGTGAGCAGTTCTTC. This codes for CASSYVRSRGEQFF.

J is TRBJ2-7 and V is TRBV5-4, with D unclear. The CDR3 has 14 residues. Trimming stripped 0 bases from V and 1 base from J, with 8 bases between. Germline V gives CDR1 SGHNT, CDR2 YYREEE (reference sequence). This CDR3 is CASSLGQESYEQYF. The CDR3 bases are TGTGCCAGCAGCTTGGGGCAGGAATCCTACGAGCAGTACTTC. The entire variable domain, with the rest obtained from reference TRBV5-4 and TRBJ2-7, is as follows: ETGVTQSPTHLIKTRGQQVTLRCSSQSGHNTVSWYQQALGQGPQFIFQYYREEENGRGNFPPRFSGLQFPNYSSELNVNALELDDSALYLCASSLGQESYEQYFGPGTRLTVT.

The rearrangement joins TRBV12-3 or TRBV12-4 to TRBJ2-1; D not certain. Deletions cut 2 bases from V and 7 bases from J, with 6 bases between. This CDR3 region has 12 residues. As DNA, the CDR3 is TGTGCCAGCAGTTTACCCTCTAATGAGCAGTTCTTC. Its translation: CASSLPSNEQFF.

This chain uses TRBV11-3 with TRBJ2-4, with no clear D. Germline lookup yields CDR1 SGHNT and CDR2 YENEEA. The CDR3 totals 12 residues. V lost 0 bases, J lost 8 bases, and 5 bases lay in between. CDR3 sequence: CASSLDRDIQYF. CDR3 DNA sequence: TGTGCCAGCAGCTTAGATCGGGACATTCAGTACTTC.

The CDR3 reads CASSLQGTGELFF. In DNA, the CDR3 is TGTGCCAGCAGTTTACAGGGCACCGGGGAGCTGTTTTTT. The V and J genes are TRBV12-3 or TRBV12-4 and TRBJ2-2; D perhaps matches TRBD1 (5 bases). Trimming removed 2 bases at V and 4 bases at J, with 5 bases between. The CDR3 runs to 13 residues.

The genes are TRBV9 and TRBJ2-2; D remains ambiguous. Trimming took 2 bases from V and 1 from J, leaving 6 bases between them. CDR3 size: 14 residues. CDR1 is SGDLS and CDR2 is YYNGEE in the germline V gene. The DNA of the CDR3 is TGTGCCAGCAGCGTGCTAGAGAACACCGGGGAGCTGTTTTTT. Amino acid sequence: CASSVLENTGELFF.

The J gene is TRBJ2-1, the V gene TRBV25-1, with 9 nucleotides matching TRBD1. Germline values: CDR1 MGHDK, CDR2 SYGVNS. The CDR3 runs 15 residues. V lost 3 bases to trimming and J lost 8 bases; unmatched junction nucleotides: 8. This CDR3 is CASSDAGQGSDEQFF. The DNA of the CDR3 is TGTGCCAGCAGTGATGCGGGACAGGGTAGTGATGAGCAGTTCTTC.

The chain has TRBV27 and TRBJ1-2, with 7 nucleotides matching TRBD1. This CDR3 is built from 14 residues. Germline V gene lookup returns CDR1 MNHEY and CDR2 SMNVEV (reference sequence). Losses at the gene ends were 3 bases for V and 3 bases for J; bases not matched to a gene: 4. The CDR3 coding sequence is TGTGCCAGCAGTTTCAGACAGGGTGACTATGGCTACACCTTC. Protein sequence: CASSFRQGDYGYTF.

V usage is TRBV11-3 and J usage is TRBJ2-3; 10 nucleotides align to TRBD2. With 6 bases clipped from V and 3 bases from J, the junction kept 6 bases outside the gene matches. The CDR3 has 15 residues. The germline CDR1 and CDR2 sequences are SGHNT and YENEEA. The CDR3 DNA sequence: TGTGCCAGCAGACCAGGACTAGCGGAAACAGATACGCAGTATTTT. It encodes CASRPGLAETDTQYF. The full variable domain, in which reference TRBV11-3 and TRBJ2-3 provide the parts outside the CDR3, is EAGVVQSPRYKIIEKKQPVAFWCNPISGHNTLYWYLQNLGQGPELLIRYENEEAVDDSQLPKDRFSAERLKGVDSTLKIQPAELGDSAVYLCASRPGLAETDTQYFGPGTRLTVL.

The chain has TRBV5-4 and TRBJ2-3; 8 nucleotides agree with TRBD1. CDR1 and CDR2 from the germline V gene are SGHNT and YYREEE (reference sequence). This CDR3 is built from 16 residues. Trimming cost V 5 bases and J 6 bases; bases outside gene matches: 14. Here the CDR3 reads CASSNTGGPAYDTQYF. CDR3 nucleotides: TGTGCCAGCAGTAACACAGGGGGTCCGGCATACGATACGCAGTATTTT. The variable domain in full, completed from reference TRBV5-4 and TRBJ2-3, reads ETGVTQSPTHLIKTRGQQVTLRCSSQSGHNTVSWYQQALGQGPQFIFQYYREEENGRGNFPPRFSGLQFPNYSSELNVNALELDDSALYLCASSNTGGPAYDTQYFGPGTRLTVL.

This clone was counted between two and nine times. The chain recombines TRBV24-1 with TRBJ2-7, with TRBD1 as a possible D gene (8 bases). CDR1 is KGHDR and CDR2 is SFDVKD in the germline V gene. Trimming cost V 5 bases and J 2 bases, with 15 bases left between them. The CDR3 covers 15 residues. The CDR3 protein is CATSATGGAAYEQYF. The CDR3 coding sequence is TGTGCCACCAGTGCAACAGGGGGGGCGGCCTACGAGCAGTACTTC.

The gene calls are TRBV5-1 and TRBJ1-3; possible D gene TRBD1, 5 bases. Germline lookup yields CDR1 SGHRS and CDR2 YFSETQ. The CDR3 consists of 16 residues. V was shortened by 0 bases and J by 1 base, with 11 bases between the two germline ends. The CDR3 sequence: CASSLGVTESGNTIYF. The CDR3 nucleotides read TGCGCCAGCAGCTTGGGTGTGACAGAATCTGGAAACACCATATATTTT.

The chain uses TRBV11-3 and TRBJ1-1; D gene uncertain. Between the trimmed V and J ends, which lost 10 bases and 4 bases, there was a span of 16 bases. The CDR3 runs to 13 residues. The germline V gene has CDR1 SGHNT and CDR2 YENEEA. CDR3 in amino acids: CATGMKGSTEAFF. Written as DNA, the CDR3 is TGTGCCACGGGGATGAAGGGCAGCACTGAAGCTTTCTTT.

The chain employs TRBV24-1 and TRBJ1-1; D gene ambiguous. The ends were cut back, 3 bases at V and 1 base at J, with 8 bases in the middle. This CDR3 region has 14 residues. Per germline, CDR1 KGHDR and CDR2 SFDVKD. The CDR3 nucleotides read TGTGCCACCAGTGATACCGCAGGGAACACTGAAGCTTTCTTT. As protein: CATSDTAGNTEAFF.

The chain links TRBV5-1 to TRBJ1-1; maybe TRBD1 (5 bases). CDR3 length: 14 amino acids. Trimming left V 2 bases short and J 7 bases short, with 15 bases between. CDR1 SGHRS and CDR2 YFSETQ come from the germline V gene. The DNA for the CDR3 is TGCGCCAGCAGCTTACCCAGCTACCAGGGTGAAGCTTTCTTT. This translates into CASSLPSYQGEAFF.

V is TRBV4-1 and J is TRBJ1-2, with D possibly being TRBD1 (5 bases). The CDR3 length is 15 residues. Trimming cost V 1 base and J 4 bases, with 13 bases left between them. CDR1 and CDR2 (germline): MGHRA, YSYEKL. The CDR3 reads CASSQVVQEIYGYTF. In nucleotides, the CDR3 is TGCGCCAGCAGCCAAGTTGTACAGGAGATCTATGGCTACACCTTC.

This clone was observed a single time. The V and J genes are TRBV28 and TRBJ1-1; no clear D gene. The germline V gene encodes CDR1 MDHEN and CDR2 SYDVKM. There are 14 residues in the CDR3. V was pared by 3 bases and J by 0 bases, with 8 bases between. The CDR3 DNA follows: TGTGCCAGCAGTTTTACATTCTTGAACACTGAAGCTTTCTTT. Translation: CASSFTFLNTEAFF. Full variable domain (missing parts from reference TRBV28 and TRBJ1-1): DVKVTQSSRYLVKRTGEKVFLECVQDMDHENMFWYRQDPGLGLRLIYFSYDVKMKEKGDIPEGYSVSREKKERFSLILESASTNQTSMYLCASSFTFLNTEAFFGQGTRLTVV.

V and J are TRBV7-2 and TRBJ2-7; 7 nucleotides align to TRBD1. CDR3 length: 14 amino acids. With 4 bases clipped from V and 3 bases from J, the junction kept 6 bases outside the gene matches. Per the germline V gene, CDR1 is SGHTA and CDR2 is FQGNSA. CDR3 residues: CASSYTGQRYEQYF. CDR3 sequence (DNA): TGTGCCAGCAGCTACACGGGACAGCGCTACGAGCAGTACTTC.

The chain joins TRBV7-8 to TRBJ2-4, with 7 bases lining up with TRBD2. After removal of 1 base from V and 2 bases from J, the junction contained 5 bases not matched to a gene. There are 16 residues in the CDR3. Per the germline V gene, CDR1 is SGHVS and CDR2 is FQNEAQ. CDR3 nucleotide sequence: TGTGCCAGCAGCTTAGTGGGGGGGGGAACCAAAAACATTCAGTACTTC. Protein: CASSLVGGGTKNIQYF.

J is TRBJ1-2 and V is TRBV30, with D possibly matching TRBD1 (6 bases). V dropped 0 bases and J dropped 5 bases, with 16 bases sitting between them. The CDR3 is 15 amino acids. CDR1 and CDR2 (germline): GTSNPN, SVGIG (reference sequence). The CDR3 sequence is CAWSVSGQFFYGYTF. In nucleotides, the CDR3 is TGTGCCTGGAGTGTATCCGGACAGTTTTTTTATGGCTACACCTTC.